The clone carrying this TCR beta chain showed up just a few times. Its antigen remains unidentified. Heparinised blood was drawn once per donor, averaging approximately 100 mL. Purities in excess of 95% were seen in all sorted populations. This record comes from a study of beta chain features in type 1 diabetes. General study results and limits: TCRB CDR3 length was moderately but significantly reduced in all four CD4+ subsets of Type 1 diabetes patients.

Expressed TCRB transcripts were sequenced, since all the RNA that had been isolated was reverse transcribed. Sequencing used immunoSEQ multiplex PCR; TCRdb keeps in-frame clones, though not all of them. The table records some 360,000 clones, about 20% of them present only once. The V and J ends lost 4 bases and 2 bases respectively, with 15 bases between them. The germline gives CDR1 SGDLS, CDR2 YYNGEE. The CDR3 is 16 residues long. V gene TRBV9 combines with J gene TRBJ2-2, with D perhaps matching TRBD2 (6 bases). Material for sequencing was naive CD4+ T cells from blood. The clonotype comes from a woman aged 18-35 years in good health. The DNA of the CDR3 is TGTGCCAGCAGCTCAGGACTAAATAGAAACACCGGGGAGCTGTTTTTT. It encodes CASSSGLNRNTGELFF.